Listed below are T cell receptor beta chains from one sample, sequenced in a study of T cell responses to AZD1222 COVID-19 vaccine. Assay: immunoSEQ multiplex PCR; the TCRdb copy retains only in-frame clones and omits some. The table lists some 110,000 clones, approximately 90% of them singletons. The sequencing here drew on peripheral blood, taken on day 0 of AZD1222 vaccination. These receptors originate from an adult in good health. Both conserved end residues are part of each CDR3. D genes are given only for firm matches. Some rows mark clone size as missing; the rest say once, few, many or name a class of expanded clone.

J gene: TRBJ2-5; V gene: TRBV29-1; clone size: .; D gene: .; CDR3 protein: CSVGGPSAQETQYF; CDR3 DNA: TGCAGCGTGGGGGGCCCTAGCGCCCAAGAGACCCAGTACTTC
J gene: TRBJ1-5; V gene: TRBV2; clone size: .; D gene: .; CDR3 protein: CASSEGSDSNQPQHF; CDR3 DNA: TGTGCCAGCAGTGAAGGATCAGATAGCAATCAGCCCCAGCATTTT
J gene: TRBJ2-7; V gene: TRBV5-1; clone size: few; D gene: .; CDR3 protein: CASSLQAGGEQYF; CDR3 DNA: TGCGCCAGCAGCTTGCAGGCTGGGGGCGAGCAGTACTTC
J gene: TRBJ1-6; V gene: TRBV16; clone size: few; D gene: TRBD1; CDR3 protein: CASSWTGDGSPLHF; CDR3 DNA: TGTGCCAGCAGCTGGACAGGGGATGGCTCACCCCTCCACTTT
J gene: TRBJ2-1; V gene: TRBV19; clone size: .; D gene: TRBD1; CDR3 protein: CASSGETGYNEQFF; CDR3 DNA: TGTGCCAGTAGTGGGGAGACAGGGTACAATGAGCAGTTCTTC
J gene: TRBJ2-3; V gene: TRBV7-2; clone size: .; D gene: TRBD2; CDR3 protein: CASSWTSGGASTDTQYF; CDR3 DNA: TGTGCCAGCAGCTGGACTAGCGGGGGCGCGAGCACAGATACGCAGTATTTT
J gene: TRBJ1-3; V gene: TRBV5-4; clone size: .; D gene: .; CDR3 protein: CASSLGMGLSGNTIYF; CDR3 DNA: TGTGCCAGCAGCTTGGGAATGGGACTCTCTGGAAACACCATATATTTT
J gene: TRBJ1-5; V gene: TRBV19; clone size: .; D gene: .; CDR3 protein: CASSKQHSNQPQHF; CDR3 DNA: TGTGCCAGTAGTAAACAGCATAGCAATCAGCCCCAGCATTTT
J gene: TRBJ1-1; V gene: TRBV3-1/TRBV3-2; clone size: once; D gene: TRBD1; CDR3 protein: CASSHRQGGTEAFF; CDR3 DNA: TGTGCCAGCAGCCATAGACAGGGTGGCACTGAAGCTTTCTTT
J gene: TRBJ1-3; V gene: TRBV11-3; clone size: .; D gene: .; CDR3 protein: CASSPSWGNTIYF; CDR3 DNA: TGTGCCAGCAGCCCAAGTTGGGGAAACACCATATATTTT
J gene: TRBJ2-1; V gene: TRBV11-3; clone size: .; D gene: TRBD2; CDR3 protein: CASSQTGGRASNEQFF; CDR3 DNA: TGTGCCAGCAGTCAAACGGGCGGGAGGGCATCAAATGAGCAGTTCTTC
J gene: TRBJ1-6; V gene: TRBV24-1; clone size: .; D gene: .; CDR3 protein: CATSDLELLGGSPLHF; CDR3 DNA: TGTGCCACCAGTGATTTGGAACTCTTGGGCGGTTCACCCCTCCACTTT
J gene: TRBJ2-2; V gene: TRBV4-3; clone size: once; D gene: .; CDR3 protein: CASSQVREGGELFF; CDR3 DNA: TGCGCCAGCAGCCAAGTGAGAGAGGGTGGGGAGCTGTTTTTT
J gene: TRBJ2-1; V gene: TRBV4-3; clone size: .; D gene: TRBD2; CDR3 protein: CASSPRGSGSNEQFF; CDR3 DNA: TGCGCCAGCAGCCCCCGGGGTAGCGGGTCCAATGAGCAGTTCTTC
J gene: TRBJ1-2; V gene: TRBV11-2; clone size: .; D gene: .; CDR3 protein: CASSFRRDYGYTF; CDR3 DNA: TGTGCCAGCAGCTTCAGACGGGACTATGGCTACACCTTC
J gene: TRBJ1-2; V gene: TRBV7-9; clone size: .; D gene: .; CDR3 protein: CASSPQGLDGYTF; CDR3 DNA: TGTGCCAGCAGCCCCCAGGGTCTTGACGGCTACACCTTC
J gene: TRBJ1-6; V gene: TRBV27; clone size: .; D gene: .; CDR3 protein: CASKEATQPLHF; CDR3 DNA: TGTGCCAGCAAAGAAGCCACTCAACCCCTCCACTTT
J gene: TRBJ1-1; V gene: TRBV3-1/TRBV3-2; clone size: .; D gene: .; CDR3 protein: CASSPPGAGTEAFF; CDR3 DNA: TGTGCCAGCAGCCCCCCTGGAGCGGGTACTGAAGCTTTCTTT
J gene: TRBJ1-2; V gene: TRBV18; clone size: .; D gene: TRBD1; CDR3 protein: CASSPTGGLYGYTF; CDR3 DNA: TGTGCCAGCTCTCCCACAGGGGGGCTCTATGGCTACACCTTC
J gene: TRBJ1-1; V gene: TRBV12-5; clone size: .; D gene: .; CDR3 protein: CASGSGTPLNTEAFF; CDR3 DNA: TGTGCTAGTGGCTCCGGGACACCCCTGAACACTGAAGCTTTCTTT